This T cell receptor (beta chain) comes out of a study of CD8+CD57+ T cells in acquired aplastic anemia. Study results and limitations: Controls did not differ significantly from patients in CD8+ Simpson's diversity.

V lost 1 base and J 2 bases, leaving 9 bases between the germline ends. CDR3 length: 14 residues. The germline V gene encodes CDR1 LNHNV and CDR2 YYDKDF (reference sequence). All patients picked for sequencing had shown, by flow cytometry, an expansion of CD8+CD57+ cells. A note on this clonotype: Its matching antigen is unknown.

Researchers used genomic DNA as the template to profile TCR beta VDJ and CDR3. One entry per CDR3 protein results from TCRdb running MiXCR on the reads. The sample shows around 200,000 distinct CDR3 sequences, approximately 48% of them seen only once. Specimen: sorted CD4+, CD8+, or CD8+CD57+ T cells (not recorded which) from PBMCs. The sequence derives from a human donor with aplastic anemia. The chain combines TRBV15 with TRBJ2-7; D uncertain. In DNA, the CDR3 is TGTGCCACCAGCAGAGTTCAGAATGCCTACGAGCAGTACTTC. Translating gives CATSRVQNAYEQYF.